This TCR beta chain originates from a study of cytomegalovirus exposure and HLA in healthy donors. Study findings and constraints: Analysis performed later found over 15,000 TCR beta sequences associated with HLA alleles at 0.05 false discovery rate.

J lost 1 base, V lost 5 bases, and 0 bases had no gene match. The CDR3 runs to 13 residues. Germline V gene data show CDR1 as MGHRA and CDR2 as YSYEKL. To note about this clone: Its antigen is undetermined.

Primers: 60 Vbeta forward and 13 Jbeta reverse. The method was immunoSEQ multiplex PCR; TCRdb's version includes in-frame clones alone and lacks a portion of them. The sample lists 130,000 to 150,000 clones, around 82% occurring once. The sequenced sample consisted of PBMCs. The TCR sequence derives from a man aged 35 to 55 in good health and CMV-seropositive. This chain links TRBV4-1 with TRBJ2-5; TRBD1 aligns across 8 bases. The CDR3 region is CASSDRGQETQYF. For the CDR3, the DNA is TGCGCCAGCAGCGACAGGGGCCAAGAGACCCAGTACTTC.